What follows are 2 T cell receptor beta chains derived from one specimen sequenced in a study of blood T cell repertoires in COVID-19 (TCRdb year 2020). The library was obtained by the immunoSEQ multiplex PCR assay. TCRdb stores this immuneACCESS table with in-frame sequences only. Part of the clones is absent; in the studies checked, under half of the shortfall reflects unresolved V genes, and no reason is known for the rest. This sample has about 390,000 clones in its table, and more than 70% of those were observed once. The top ten clonotypes cover 2% to 2.5% of the sample. The sequencing input was peripheral blood. The receptors derive from a woman in her fifties or sixties with COVID-19, enrolled during active disease.

The V gene is TRBV11-2, the J gene TRBJ1-5; TRBD1 aligns across 10 bases. The CDR3 has 15 residues. Per germline, CDR1 SGHAT and CDR2 FQNNGV. Trimming at V came to 5 bases and at J to 4 bases, leaving 5 bases not matched to a gene. CDR3 amino acids: CASSTLGQGNQPQHF. CDR3 in DNA: TGTGCCAGCAGCACCCTGGGACAGGGGAATCAGCCCCAGCATTTT.

At least ten counts were recorded for this clone. The rearrangement uses TRBV2 and TRBJ1-6, with TRBD1 as a possible D gene (5 bases). The CDR3 covers 13 residues. Germline assignment: CDR1 SNHLY and CDR2 FYNNEI. Trimming cost V 8 bases and J 2 bases, with 7 bases left between them. The CDR3 loop is CASAGTYNSPLHF. The CDR3 DNA is TGTGCCAGCGCAGGGACCTATAATTCACCCCTCCACTTT.